This passage covers 23 T cell receptor beta chains from one sample sequenced in a study of blood T cell repertoires in COVID-19. This table comes from immunoSEQ multiplex PCR, and its TCRdb copy is limited to in-frame clones, with some not included. The table has 250,000 to 300,000 clones, about 86% seen once; the top ten hold roughly 2.9%. Sequencing used peripheral blood. Receptors were obtained from a woman in her sixties with active or convalescent COVID-19.

This chain uses TRBV18 with TRBJ2-7; 9 nucleotides agree with TRBD1. CDR3 length: 15 residues. The V segment lost 3 bases and the J segment 7 bases; nucleotides outside the gene matches: 10. Germline V gives CDR1 KGHSH, CDR2 LQKENI. The DNA of the CDR3 is TGTGCCAGCTCACCTGTGAGGGACAGGGTTCGGGAGCAGTACTTC. It translates to CASSPVRDRVREQYF.

The chain has TRBV11-2 and TRBJ1-1; possibly TRBD1 for D (6 bases). This CDR3 is built from 14 residues. Germline assignment: CDR1 SGHAT and CDR2 FQNNGV. V was shortened by 2 bases and J by 11 bases, with 18 bases between the two germline ends. The CDR3 DNA is TGTGCCAGCAGCTTACCGTCAGGGGTGGCTGGGGCTTTCTTT. Its protein product is CASSLPSGVAGAFF.

The chain carries TRBV5-8 and TRBJ1-2; possible D gene TRBD1, 6 bases. The CDR3 is made up of 15 amino acids. CDR1 is SGHTS, CDR2 YDEGEE, per germline. Trimming pared 0 bases from V and 8 bases from J, leaving 17 bases between. CDR3 nucleotides: TGTGCCAGCAGCTTGGCCTCGGACAGACCGGGAGGCTACACCTTC. This encodes CASSLASDRPGGYTF.

The chain joins TRBV5-1 to TRBJ2-7, with 8 positions matching TRBD1. The CDR3 runs 12 residues. The germline V gene has CDR1 SGHRS and CDR2 YFSETQ. After removal of 9 bases from V and 2 bases from J, the junction contained 4 bases not matched to a gene. The CDR3, as DNA: TGCGCCACCGTGGACAGGGCCTACGAGCAGTACTTC. This translates into CATVDRAYEQYF. The variable domain in full, with the rest retrieved from reference TRBV5-1 and TRBJ2-7, is KAGVTQTPRYLIKTRGQQVTLSCSPISGHRSVSWYQQTPGQGLQFLFEYFSETQRNKGNFPGRFSGRQFSNSRSEMNVSTLELGDSALYLCATVDRAYEQYFGPGTRLTVT.

The rearrangement links TRBV7-7 to TRBJ2-5; D perhaps matches TRBD1 (6 bases). In germline, CDR1 is SSHAT, CDR2 FNYEAQ (reference sequence). Trimming removed 11 bases at V and 5 bases at J, with 27 bases between. The CDR3 runs to 16 residues. CDR3 DNA: TGTGCCGGACAGTGTCAAGGGACCTTGGAAGGGGAGACCCAGTACTTC. This encodes CAGQCQGTLEGETQYF.

The V gene is TRBV5-1, the J gene TRBJ2-1, with 12 bases fitting TRBD1. The CDR3 runs to 15 residues. Germline lookup yields CDR1 SGHRS and CDR2 YFSETQ. The V segment lost 4 bases and the J segment 5 bases; nucleotides outside the gene matches: 4. CDR3 DNA sequence: TGCGCCAGCAGCGTGGGACAGGGGGCCCACAATGAGCAGTTCTTC. It translates to CASSVGQGAHNEQFF.

The rearrangement joins TRBV19 to TRBJ1-2; D is perhaps TRBD1 (5 bases). Germline CDR1 is LNHDA and CDR2 is SQIVND (reference sequence). The CDR3 has 15 residues. Trimming took off 3 bases at V and 5 bases at J, with 16 bases between the two ends. The CDR3 nucleotides read TGTGCCAGTAGTATTGGGCAGGGTGGTTGGTATGGCTACACCTTC. Translated: CASSIGQGGWYGYTF.

This chain uses TRBV7-3 with TRBJ2-1; D may be TRBD1 (6 bases). The CDR3 sequence is 17 residues long. Trimming pared 4 bases from V and 6 bases from J, leaving 22 bases between. Germline V gene lookup returns CDR1 SGHTA and CDR2 FQGTGA. The CDR3 coding sequence is TGTGCCAGCAGCTCGACGGGTTGGGGGCCCGCCAGCAATGAGCAGTTCTTC. It codes for CASSSTGWGPASNEQFF.

This rearrangement joins TRBV29-1 to TRBJ2-3, with no clear D. V was cut by 4 bases and J by 2 bases, with 10 bases left in between. Germline V gene sequence: CDR1 SQVTM, CDR2 ANQGSEA. The CDR3 is 13 amino acids. The CDR3 nucleotides are TGCAGCGTTGCGGTAGTAGCCACAGATACGCAGTATTTT. Protein: CSVAVVATDTQYF.

The rearrangement joins TRBV6-5 to TRBJ1-6; D is unclear. Germline CDR1 MNHEY, CDR2 SVGAGI. The CDR3 loop spans 14 amino acids. With 8 bases removed from V and 4 bases from J, the gap between germline ends came to 12 bases. The CDR3 DNA reads TGTGCCAGCCAGGAGGGTCTATATAATTCACCCCTCCACTTT. Amino acid sequence: CASQEGLYNSPLHF.

This chain joins TRBV3-1 (or the pseudogene TRBV3-2) and TRBJ1-1; no clear D. This CDR3 region has 17 residues. Per the germline V gene, CDR1 is LGHDT and CDR2 is YNNKEL (reference sequence). V dropped 0 bases and J dropped 1 base, with 15 bases sitting between them. The CDR3 nucleotides read TGTGCCAGCAGCCAAGATCATCGGCACGCGGAGAACACTGAAGCTTTCTTT. This sequence encodes CASSQDHRHAENTEAFF.

This chain joins TRBV19 and TRBJ2-3; 8 bases map to TRBD2. The CDR3 covers 16 residues. CDR1 is LNHDA, CDR2 SQIVND, per germline (reference sequence). V was pared by 4 bases and J by 5 bases, with 11 bases of the junction left unmatched. CDR3 sequence reads: CASSTPSGGVKDTQYF. The CDR3 nucleotides are TGTGCCAGTAGTACCCCGAGCGGGGGAGTTAAAGATACGCAGTATTTT. Combining the CDR3 with reference TRBV19 and TRBJ2-3 gives the whole variable domain DGGITQSPKYLFRKEGQNVTLSCEQNLNHDAMYWYRQDPGQGLRLIYYSQIVNDFQKGDIAEGYSVSREKKESFPLTVTSAQKNPTAFYLCASSTPSGGVKDTQYFGPGTRLTVL.

This sequence joins TRBV14 and TRBJ1-1; D is unclear. The CDR3 sequence is 17 residues long. V lost 5 bases and J lost 4, with 23 bases in between. Germline-derived CDR1 and CDR2 are SGHDN and FVKESK. The CDR3 region has the DNA TGTGCCAGCAGCTACCAAGAATTTTTTCCGGTTGCCACTGAAGCTTTCTTT. Its protein is CASSYQEFFPVATEAFF.

This clone was recorded only once. The chain is built from TRBV6-4 and TRBJ2-2, with 7 bases fitting TRBD2. V trimming: 4 bases; J trimming: 4 bases; junction bases outside the gene matches: 3. The length of the CDR3 is 14 residues. In germline, CDR1 is MRHNA, CDR2 SNTAGT. The CDR3, as DNA: TGTGCCAGCAGTGGGGAGGGATTCACCGGGGAGCTGTTTTTT. This gives the protein CASSGEGFTGELFF.

The chain combines TRBV3-1 (or the pseudogene TRBV3-2) with TRBJ1-2, with 7 bases aligning to TRBD1. This CDR3 contains 18 residues. CDR1 LGHDT and CDR2 YNNKEL come from the germline V gene (reference sequence). Unmatched junction bases numbered 16, after V lost 1 base and J lost 5 bases. The CDR3 DNA follows: TGTGCCAGCAGCCAAGTTCTACTATCGAAACAGGGGCGGTATGGCTACACCTTC. This translates into CASSQVLLSKQGRYGYTF.

Comment on this clone: One end of the junction is discordant with germline, which a read error may explain. V is TRBV14 and J is TRBJ1-4; D unresolved. In germline, CDR1 is SGHDN, CDR2 FVKESK. This CDR3 is built from 16 residues. The chain's CDR3 is CASSQVGDPTSEKLFF. The CDR3 DNA sequence: TGTGCCAGCAGCCAAGTGGGAGACCCGACTAGTGAAAAACTGTTTTTT.

V and J are TRBV27 and TRBJ2-5; TRBD1 matches at 8 bases. J gave up 5 bases and V 6 bases, and 11 bases lay outside the gene matches. The CDR3 contains 15 residues. Germline V CDR1 and CDR2: MNHEY, SMNVEV (reference sequence). The DNA for the CDR3 is TGTGCCAGCAGAGGAAAACAGGGGGGATTCGAGACCCAGTACTTC. Translation gives CASRGKQGGFETQYF.

The J gene is TRBJ1-2, the V gene TRBV6-5, with D tentatively TRBD1 (6 bases). Germline V gene lookup returns CDR1 MNHEY and CDR2 SVGAGI. The CDR3 is 15 residues long. V shed 5 bases and J shed 5 bases, with 18 bases lying between them. The CDR3 is CASSTAPQGRYGYTF. The CDR3 coding sequence is TGTGCCAGCAGTACCGCCCCACAGGGCAGATATGGCTACACCTTC.

This chain links TRBV9 with TRBJ2-5; 8 positions agree with TRBD2. CDR3 length: 15 amino acids. Germline V gene lookup returns CDR1 SGDLS and CDR2 YYNGEE. V dropped 2 bases and J dropped 5; count of bases not matched to a gene: 8. Here the CDR3 reads CASSVGGGPLETQYF. DNA of the CDR3: TGTGCCAGCAGCGTGGGCGGGGGGCCATTGGAGACCCAGTACTTC.

For the CDR3, the DNA is TGTGCCAGCAGCTCTTTTCCGGGACAGCTGATTAACTATGGCTACACCTTC. Translated, it gives CASSSFPGQLINYGYTF. This chain connects TRBV7-3 to TRBJ1-2; TRBD1 matches 7 bases. This CDR3 has 17 amino acids. Germline CDR1 SGHTA, CDR2 FQGTGA. The V and J ends lost 4 bases and 1 base, in that order; junction bases with no gene match: 12.

This chain connects TRBV12-3 or TRBV12-4 to TRBJ2-1; tentatively, D is TRBD1 (5 bases). CDR3 size: 10 residues. Trimming took 8 bases from V and 15 from J, leaving 14 bases between them. CDR3 amino acids: CASWSGNLFF. In DNA, the CDR3 is TGTGCCAGCTGGTCAGGGAACCTGTTCTTC.

This rearrangement joins TRBV4-3 to TRBJ2-5; D is undetermined. CDR3 length: 15 residues. The V end lost 0 bases, the J end lost 4 bases, and 12 bases lay between the germline ends. The germline V gene encodes CDR1 LGHNA and CDR2 YSLEER. As DNA, the CDR3 is TGCGCCAGCAGCCAAGAAGGCGGCTGGCGAGAGACCCAGTACTTC. Protein: CASSQEGGWRETQYF.

This clone was observed once. The gene calls are TRBV11-2 and TRBJ2-1; 9 nucleotides match TRBD2. Per the germline V gene, CDR1 is SGHAT and CDR2 is FQNNGV. This CDR3 spans 15 amino acids. V was pared by 1 base and J by 9 bases, with 7 bases of the junction left unmatched. In DNA, the CDR3 is TGTGCCAGCAGCTTAGGGTGGACTAGCGTTCCTGAGCAGTTCTTC. It translates to CASSLGWTSVPEQFF.